This T cell receptor beta chain was recovered during a study of cytomegalovirus exposure and HLA in healthy donors. Study-wide findings and caveats: TCR beta chains numbering approximately 150 were designated cytomegalovirus-associated.

The protocol was immunoSEQ multiplex PCR, while the TCRdb copy is restricted to in-frame clones and leaves out a portion. The table lists some 180,000 clones, about 81% of them singletons. A remark on this clone: As yet, its antigen is unknown.

Per germline, CDR1 SGHDN and CDR2 FVKESK. Deletions cut 4 bases from V and 0 bases from J, with 11 bases between. The CDR3 has 15 amino acids. The specimen sequenced was PBMCs. The chain joins TRBV14 to TRBJ2-3; tentative D call: TRBD2 (6 bases). The sequence derives from a woman in her thirties in good health and CMV-seronegative. CDR3 residues: CASSPLAPSTDTQYF. DNA for the CDR3: TGTGCCAGCAGCCCCCTAGCGCCCAGCACAGATACGCAGTATTTT.